Listed below are T cell receptor beta chains from one sample, sequenced in a study of beta chain features in type 1 diabetes. Generated by immunoSEQ multiplex PCR, the TCRdb table keeps only in-frame clones and is missing some. The sample has some 130,000 clones; roughly 10% are singletons. Source material: central memory CD4+ T cells from blood. Source of these receptors: a man aged 30 to 39 with type 1 diabetes. Both conserved end residues are part of each CDR3. D genes are given only for firm matches. Expanded clones are given a class, and other clones once, few, many or no size at all.

- | TRBJ1-2 | TRBV28 | TRBD1 | TGTGCCAGCAGTCTTCGACAGGGGGCGCATGGCTACACCTTC | CASSLRQGAHGYTF
- | TRBJ2-7 | TRBV30 | - | TGTGCCTGGACCCGAAGGTTTGACAGTTCCTACGAGCAGTACTTC | CAWTRRFDSSYEQYF
few | TRBJ1-2 | TRBV5-4 | TRBD1 | TGTGCCAGCAGCTCCCCAACAGGGGGGGGTAACTATGGCTACACCTTC | CASSSPTGGGNYGYTF
- | TRBJ2-2 | TRBV6-5 | TRBD2 | TGTGCCAGCAGTAGACTAGCTGGCACCGGGGAGCTGTTTTTT | CASSRLAGTGELFF
few | TRBJ1-1 | TRBV6-1 | - | TGTGCCAGCAGTGAAGACGGGAGTCGCGAAGCTTTCTTT | CASSEDGSREAFF
few | TRBJ2-1 | TRBV18 | - | TGTGCCAGCTCACCGGCGGGGTCGTCCTACAATGAGCAGTTCTTC | CASSPAGSSYNEQFF
few | TRBJ2-5 | TRBV18 | - | TGTGCCAGCTCACGTTCCACAGGGACCCAAGAGACCCAGTACTTC | CASSRSTGTQETQYF
few | TRBJ2-1 | TRBV11-3 | - | TGTGCCAGCAGCTTAGGGGGGGATCGTGAGCAGTTCTTC | CASSLGGDREQFF
few | TRBJ1-3 | TRBV2 | - | TGTGCCAGCAGTGAAGGGTGGGGCGGTGGAAACACCATATATTTT | CASSEGWGGGNTIYF
- | TRBJ1-5 | TRBV11-2 | - | TGTGCCAGCAGCCCAAATAACAACCAGCCCCAGCATTTT | CASSPNNNQPQHF
- | TRBJ1-2 | TRBV20-1 | - | TGCAGTTTTTACACGGAGTATGGCTACACCTTC | CSFYTEYGYTF
few | TRBJ2-7 | TRBV18 | TRBD2 | TGTGCCAGCTCACCACCAGGGACTAGCGGGGACCACGAGCAGTACTTC | CASSPPGTSGDHEQYF
- | TRBJ2-3 | TRBV7-3 | - | TGTGCCAGCAGCTTAACGGCCAGCACAGATACGCAGTATTTT | CASSLTASTDTQYF
- | TRBJ1-5 | TRBV7-9 | - | TGTGCCAGCAGCTTAGGCGGAGATCAGCCCCAGCATTTT | CASSLGGDQPQHF
few | TRBJ1-6 | TRBV6-5 | - | TGTGCCAGCAGGATGACAGAAATGGCACCCCTCCACTTT | CASRMTEMAPLHF
many | TRBJ2-3 | TRBV7-2 | - | TGTGCCAGCAGCCGATTGGAGGCGGGTACGCAGTATTTT | CASSRLEAGTQYF